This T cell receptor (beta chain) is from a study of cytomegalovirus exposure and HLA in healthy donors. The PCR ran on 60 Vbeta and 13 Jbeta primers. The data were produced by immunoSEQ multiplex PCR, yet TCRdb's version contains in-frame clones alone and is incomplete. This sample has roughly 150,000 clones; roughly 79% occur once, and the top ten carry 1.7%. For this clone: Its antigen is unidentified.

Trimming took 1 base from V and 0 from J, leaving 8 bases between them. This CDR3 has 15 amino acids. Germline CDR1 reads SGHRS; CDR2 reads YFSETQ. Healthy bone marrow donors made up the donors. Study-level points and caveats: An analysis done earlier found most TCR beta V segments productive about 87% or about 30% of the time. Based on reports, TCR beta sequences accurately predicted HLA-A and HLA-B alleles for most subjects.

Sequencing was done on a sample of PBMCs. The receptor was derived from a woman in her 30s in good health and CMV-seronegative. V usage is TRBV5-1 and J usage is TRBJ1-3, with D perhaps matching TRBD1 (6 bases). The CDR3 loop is CASSLSGDSGNTIYF. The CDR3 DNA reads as TGCGCCAGCAGCTTGTCAGGGGACTCTGGAAACACCATATATTTT.